Listed below are T cell receptor beta chains from one sample, sequenced in a study of T-cell memory formation after mild COVID-19. TCRdb processed the 5' RACE reads anew with MiXCR; each CDR3 protein has one entry. The table lists approximately 350,000 distinct CDR3 sequences, roughly 14% of them singletons. What was sequenced was PBMCs or a T cell subset sorted from them (not recorded which). These TCRs come from a man aged 18 to 29 who had mild COVID-19 (a few samples of this study predate the infection). Cell type and time point are not known. The CDR3 runs from the conserved cysteine through the conserved F or W. The order of the fields is clone size, J gene, V gene, D gene, CDR3 protein, CDR3 DNA. The D gene is left open where the match is weak. The listing skips clone size in some rows; elsewhere it reads once, few, many or a size class.

size: .
J: TRBJ1-5
V: TRBV6-2/TRBV6-3
D: .
CDR3: CASSYSLAEGAQHF
DNA: TGTGCCAGCAGTTACTCATTGGCCGAAGGGGCCCAGCATTTT

size: .
J: TRBJ1-2
V: TRBV4-1
D: .
CDR3: CASSQGSANYGYTF
DNA: TGCGCCAGCAGCCAAGGGTCGGCTAACTATGGCTACACCTTC

size: .
J: TRBJ2-2
V: TRBV12-3/TRBV12-4
D: .
CDR3: CASTGFGGELFF
DNA: TGTGCCAGTACAGGGTTCGGCGGGGAGCTGTTTTTT

size: few
J: TRBJ1-6
V: TRBV25-1
D: .
CDR3: CASSDKSSYNSPLHF
DNA: TGTGCCAGCAGTGATAAGAGCTCCTATAATTCACCCCTCCACTTT

size: .
J: TRBJ1-5
V: TRBV4-1
D: .
CDR3: CASSTTGSNQPQHF
DNA: TGCGCCAGCAGCACTACAGGTAGCAATCAGCCCCAGCATTTT

size: few
J: TRBJ1-1
V: TRBV12-3/TRBV12-4
D: .
CDR3: CASSPKGWTSTEAFF
DNA: TGTGCCAGCAGCCCCAAGGGGTGGACAAGCACTGAAGCTTTCTTT

size: .
J: TRBJ1-2
V: TRBV7-2
D: TRBD1
CDR3: CASSLVWGGQATF
DNA: TGTGCCAGCAGCTTAGTATGGGGGGGACAGGCCACCTTC

size: few
J: TRBJ2-3
V: TRBV29-1
D: .
CDR3: CSVEEASRTDTQYF
DNA: TGCAGCGTTGAAGAGGCCAGTCGCACAGATACGCAGTATTTT

size: few
J: TRBJ1-5
V: TRBV12-3/TRBV12-4
D: .
CDR3: CASSSFGNQPQHF
DNA: TGTGCCAGCTCCTCTTTTGGCAATCAGCCCCAGCATTTT

size: .
J: TRBJ1-1
V: TRBV7-9
D: .
CDR3: CASSVQGAETEAFF
DNA: TGTGCCAGCAGCGTCCAAGGGGCCGAGACTGAAGCTTTCTTT

size: few
J: TRBJ2-3
V: TRBV7-2
D: .
CDR3: CASSLSAGPDTQYF
DNA: TGTGCCAGCAGCTTATCGGCTGGCCCGGATACGCAGTATTTT

size: few
J: TRBJ2-7
V: TRBV14
D: .
CDR3: CASSQDWGSPYEQYF
DNA: TGTGCCAGCAGCCAAGACTGGGGGTCCCCCTACGAGCAGTACTTC

size: .
J: TRBJ1-6
V: TRBV7-2
D: TRBD1
CDR3: CASSSNAGTVYNSPLHF
DNA: TGTGCCAGCAGCTCTAACGCCGGGACAGTCTATAATTCACCCCTCCACTTT

size: .
J: TRBJ1-1
V: TRBV30
D: .
CDR3: CAWGITSRLTFF
DNA: TGTGCCTGGGGAATAACGTCTAGGTTAACTTTCTTT

size: many
J: TRBJ1-2
V: TRBV20-1
D: TRBD1
CDR3: CSALTGLGGYTF
DNA: TGCAGTGCACTGACAGGGCTTGGGGGCTACACCTTC

size: many
J: TRBJ2-5
V: TRBV2
D: .
CDR3: CASREGFLGATQYF
DNA: TGTGCCAGCAGGGAGGGATTTCTGGGCGCGACCCAGTACTTC

size: few
J: TRBJ2-5
V: TRBV20-1
D: .
CDR3: CSARVPGPLQETQYF
DNA: TGCAGTGCTAGAGTACCAGGACCGCTACAAGAGACCCAGTACTTC

size: many
J: TRBJ2-2
V: TRBV12-3/TRBV12-4
D: .
CDR3: CASSPGSGELFF
DNA: TGTGCCAGCAGTCCCGGGAGTGGGGAGCTGTTTTTT

size: few
J: TRBJ2-3
V: TRBV28
D: .
CDR3: CASGRGATDTQYF
DNA: TGTGCCAGCGGTCGGGGGGCCACAGATACGCAGTATTTT

size: .
J: TRBJ2-5
V: TRBV4-1
D: .
CDR3: CASSQDLTAAETQYF
DNA: TGCGCCAGCAGCCAAGATCTTACGGCGGCGGAGACCCAGTACTTC

size: .
J: TRBJ1-1
V: TRBV5-1
D: TRBD1
CDR3: CASSLDRGRSEAFF
DNA: TGCGCCAGCAGCTTGGACAGGGGGCGGTCTGAAGCTTTCTTT

size: few
J: TRBJ1-2
V: TRBV5-1
D: .
CDR3: CASRPSGGPSGYTF
DNA: TGCGCCAGCCGGCCCTCCGGGGGGCCCTCTGGCTACACCTTC

size: few
J: TRBJ2-1
V: TRBV9
D: .
CDR3: CASSVGAGGSNEQFF
DNA: TGTGCCAGCAGCGTAGGAGCAGGGGGGTCCAATGAGCAGTTCTTC

size: many
J: TRBJ2-5
V: TRBV2
D: TRBD2
CDR3: CASSEVLAGAQETQYF
DNA: TGTGCCAGCAGTGAAGTTCTAGCGGGGGCCCAAGAGACCCAGTACTTC

size: .
J: TRBJ2-5
V: TRBV9
D: TRBD2
CDR3: CASSVSPSGAETQYF
DNA: TGTGCCAGCAGCGTATCCCCTAGCGGGGCGGAGACCCAGTACTTC

size: few
J: TRBJ1-2
V: TRBV5-1
D: .
CDR3: CASSLKAEYGYTF
DNA: TGCGCCAGCAGCTTGAAGGCAGAGTATGGCTACACCTTC

size: few
J: TRBJ1-2
V: TRBV11-3
D: .
CDR3: CASSFQGGDGYTF
DNA: TGTGCCAGCAGCTTTCAGGGAGGGGATGGCTACACCTTC

size: .
J: TRBJ2-2
V: TRBV7-3
D: .
CDR3: CASSFSGVDTGELFF
DNA: TGTGCCAGCAGCTTCTCAGGGGTCGATACCGGGGAGCTGTTTTTT

size: .
J: TRBJ2-5
V: TRBV5-1
D: .
CDR3: CASSLTGLEVYPQKEETQYF
DNA: TGCGCCAGCAGCTTGACTGGACTGGAGGTTTACCCGCAAAAGGAAGAGACCCAGTACTTC

size: .
J: TRBJ2-7
V: TRBV19
D: TRBD1
CDR3: CASSIVTGGFYEQYF
DNA: TGTGCCAGTAGTATAGTAACAGGGGGCTTCTACGAGCAGTACTTC

size: few
J: TRBJ1-2
V: TRBV6-5
D: .
CDR3: CASSPDRWTGYTF
DNA: TGTGCCAGCAGCCCCGACAGGTGGACCGGCTACACCTTC

size: few
J: TRBJ2-6
V: TRBV23-1
D: .
CDR3: CASSQSLGAGANVLTF
DNA: TGCGCCAGCAGTCAATCACTGGGGGCTGGGGCCAACGTCCTGACTTTC

size: .
J: TRBJ1-2
V: TRBV12-3/TRBV12-4
D: .
CDR3: CASSLGWAENYGYTF
DNA: TGTGCCAGCAGTTTAGGGTGGGCAGAGAACTATGGCTACACCTTC

size: .
J: TRBJ2-1
V: TRBV4-2
D: .
CDR3: CASSQLRTSEVNEQFF
DNA: TGTGCCAGCAGCCAACTAAGAACTAGTGAGGTTAATGAGCAGTTCTTC

size: .
J: TRBJ2-7
V: TRBV11-2
D: .
CDR3: CASSPRRTELLRYEQYF
DNA: TGTGCCAGCAGCCCTAGGAGGACCGAACTTCTTAGGTACGAGCAGTACTTC

size: .
J: TRBJ2-1
V: TRBV4-3
D: TRBD1
CDR3: CASSQGAGGAQFF
DNA: TGCGCCAGCAGCCAAGGGGCAGGGGGCGCCCAGTTCTTC

size: few
J: TRBJ2-3
V: TRBV7-3
D: .
CDR3: CASSLPGAGGTDTQYF
DNA: TGTGCCAGCAGCTTACCGGGGGCCGGGGGCACAGATACGCAGTATTTT

size: .
J: TRBJ1-2
V: TRBV10-2
D: .
CDR3: CASSELEGGSGYTF
DNA: TGCGCCAGCAGTGAGTTGGAGGGTGGGAGCGGCTACACCTTC

size: many
J: TRBJ1-5
V: TRBV5-6
D: TRBD1
CDR3: CASSQTGAYQPQHF
DNA: TGTGCCAGCAGCCAGACAGGGGCCTATCAGCCCCAGCATTTT

size: .
J: TRBJ2-7
V: TRBV5-1
D: .
CDR3: CASSLLGAQEQYF
DNA: TGCGCCAGCAGCTTACTTGGTGCTCAGGAGCAGTACTTC

size: few
J: TRBJ2-7
V: TRBV29-1
D: TRBD1
CDR3: CSVTTGASYEQYF
DNA: TGCAGCGTTACCACAGGGGCCTCCTACGAGCAGTACTTC

size: .
J: TRBJ2-7
V: TRBV5-1
D: .
CDR3: CASSLGGPPSYEQYF
DNA: TGCGCCAGCAGCTTGGGGGGGCCCCCCTCCTACGAGCAGTACTTC

size: many
J: TRBJ2-5
V: TRBV4-1
D: .
CDR3: CASRQVGGGPKRETQYF
DNA: TGCGCCAGCAGACAGGTTGGCGGGGGCCCAAAACGAGAGACCCAGTACTTC

size: .
J: TRBJ2-6
V: TRBV30
D: TRBD1
CDR3: CAWGTGSGANVLTF
DNA: TGTGCCTGGGGGACAGGCTCTGGGGCCAACGTCCTGACTTTC

size: .
J: TRBJ1-1
V: TRBV18
D: TRBD1
CDR3: CASSGTGGHTEAFF
DNA: TGTGCCAGCTCAGGGACAGGGGGACACACTGAAGCTTTCTTT

size: .
J: TRBJ1-2
V: TRBV12-3/TRBV12-4
D: .
CDR3: CASSLGLAGYGYTF
DNA: TGTGCCAGCAGCCTCGGTCTTGCGGGCTATGGCTACACCTTC

size: few
J: TRBJ2-3
V: TRBV6-6
D: .
CDR3: CVLAPLVDTQYF
DNA: TGTGTCCTGGCCCCGCTGGTAGATACGCAGTATTTT

size: .
J: TRBJ1-3
V: TRBV11-2
D: .
CDR3: CASSLEPDTIYF
DNA: TGTGCCAGCAGCTTAGAGCCCGACACCATATATTTT

size: .
J: TRBJ2-4
V: TRBV15
D: .
CDR3: CATSRGGELKNIQYF
DNA: TGTGCCACCAGCAGAGGGGGCGAGTTAAAAAACATTCAGTACTTC

size: .
J: TRBJ1-5
V: TRBV20-1
D: .
CDR3: CSALRTGNQPQHF
DNA: TGCAGTGCTCTGCGGACAGGCAATCAGCCCCAGCATTTT

size: few
J: TRBJ2-3
V: TRBV20-1
D: TRBD2
CDR3: CSAGTSGTDTQYF
DNA: TGCAGTGCTGGGACTAGCGGCACAGATACGCAGTATTTT

size: few
J: TRBJ2-4
V: TRBV7-9
D: .
CDR3: CASSHYRLTLASIQYF
DNA: TGTGCCAGCAGCCATTACAGGTTGACCCTCGCGTCTATTCAGTACTTC

size: .
J: TRBJ2-7
V: TRBV20-1
D: TRBD2
CDR3: CSARDKTGGSSYEQYF
DNA: TGCAGTGCTAGAGATAAAACAGGCGGGAGCTCCTACGAGCAGTACTTC